This TCR beta chain comes out of a study of PD-L1 blockade in urothelial cancer. The table came from immunoSEQ multiplex PCR; TCRdb's copy has only in-frame clones and leaves some out. Of some 100,000 clones in the sample, roughly nine tenths were seen once. The length of the CDR3 is 15 residues. The V end lost 3 bases, the J end lost 4 bases, and 12 bases lay between the germline ends. Germline V gene lookup returns CDR1 MDHEN and CDR2 SYDVKM. This rearrangement joins TRBV28 to TRBJ2-2, with D maybe TRBD1 (5 bases). The material was PBMCs, obtained around atezolizumab (anti-PD-L1) treatment. This clonotype originated in a woman over 75 with urothelial cancer. CDR3 in amino acids: CASSLVSQGTGELFF. Written as DNA, the CDR3 is TGTGCCAGCAGTTTGGTATCTCAGGGCACCGGGGAGCTGTTTTTT.